This note documents a single T cell receptor beta chain sequence. CDR1 SGHTA and CDR2 FQGNSA come from the germline V gene. The V gene end was trimmed by 2 bases and the J gene end by 2 bases; junction bases not matched to a gene: 8. The CDR3 runs to 17 residues. PCR primers comprised 60 Vbeta and 13 Jbeta primers. Repertoires were generated with immunoSEQ multiplex PCR, while TCRdb's copy carries only in-frame clones and drops some. There are over 70,000 clones in the sample; around 81% occur only once, and 2% to 2.5% lies in the top ten. These data are taken from a study of cytomegalovirus exposure and HLA in healthy donors.

This chain joins TRBV7-2 and TRBJ2-5; 10 positions match TRBD2. Sequenced sample: PBMCs. This clonotype originated in a man between 18 and 29 years old in good health and CMV-seronegative. The CDR3 reads CASSLFVSGGIQETQYF. In nucleotides, the CDR3 is TGTGCCAGCAGCTTATTCGTTAGCGGGGGGATTCAAGAGACCCAGTACTTC.